Included here is one T cell receptor beta chain sequence, with context. This clonotype has a handful of counts. Its antigen is unknown. Base qualities are missing; no much larger clone stands one base away. Library method: 5' RACE. TCRdb names Illumina HiSeq 2000 as the instrument used. Template switching added a universal primer binding site, and the final cDNA carried a unique molecular identifier that allowed TCR cDNA molecules to be counted accurately. Specific primers in the conserved constant-segment region were used to synthesize first-strand cDNA for the TCR alpha and beta chains. Each cDNA library was double barcoded, with a SMART-Mk sample barcode plus Illumina barcodes, to control for contamination. TruSeq adapter sequences along with Illumina sample barcodes were introduced in two successive PCR steps. The TCR alpha and beta cDNA libraries were sequenced on the Illumina HiSeq platform using custom primers. The paper's data handling went like this. MiGEC processed the raw reads to extract unique molecular identifiers, while MiXCR was used to determine the CDR3 positions. For each individual, recombination models were inferred using an EM algorithm with the repgenHMM and IGoR tools. Shared clonotypes were analyzed with the tcR package in R, and sharing was normalized by the product of cloneset sizes. To study raw recombination without the effects of thymic and clonal selection, out-of-frame nonproductive sequences were analyzed. TCRdb's own reprocessing of the public reads used fastp at Q25 and MiXCR and kept productive beta chains. Rows merge per CDR3 protein into single entries with the most common DNA and genes. The V and J calls and clone size are TCRdb's, not the authors'. The sample includes more than 250,000 distinct CDR3 sequences, with about 8% observed a single time. Approximately 2% of the sample goes to the ten largest clones.

Every donor was a healthy Caucasian. The twin cohort consisted of three pairs of female monozygotic twins, all aged roughly 18 to 30 years. Miltenyi CD45RO+ enrichment and human naive T-cell isolation kits were used to isolate memory (CD45RO+) and naive T cells from PBMC. Sequences SGHDN (CDR1) and FVKESK (CDR2) are obtained from the germline V gene. Its CDR3 holds 14 amino acids, cysteine through phenylalanine. Solely the CDR3 DNA is kept, with 42 bases framed from the first base. V is reduced by 2 bases and J by 3 bases, leaving a spacing of 10 bases between them. This sample is part of a study of identical twins (dated by TCRdb to 2016 to 2018). Turning to the overall study: To test whether fetal clonotypes persist, the study used deep sequencing on TCR alpha and beta repertoires from monozygotic twins, unrelated adults of various ages, and cord blood. To rule out contamination, the twin experiments were replicated at different times with different library preparation protocols.

Study-wide conclusions, independent of this receptor: Abundant cord blood beta clonotypes carried fewer insertions; young adult naive repertoires showed a weaker similar trend, while memory repertoires showed none. Because the same donors could not be followed over many years, conclusions were based on cross-sectional statistical analysis. Invariant T cells such as MAIT and iNKT could partly confound zero-insertion analyses, though diverse VJ usage argued against this for most clonotypes. Compared with coincidental sharing between unrelated individuals, an excess of low generation-probability sequences was observed among out-of-frame TCR alpha sequences shared between twins. The excess sharing between twins in beta out-of-frame sequences was weaker because fewer shared sequences reduced the signal-to-noise ratio. Out-of-frame TCR alpha sharing in monozygotic twins was systematically underestimated by recombination models, whereas sharing between unrelated individuals was in agreement with the recombination models.

This sample was shared with a second study, whose subject was yellow fever vaccine responses in identical twins. As the second study states: The authors reported that the T cell response to vaccination in identical twins appeared partly convergent and partly personalized. In identical twins, the study followed T cell clones that responded to the vaccine with precision.

The origin of this receptor is a woman aged 18-35 years in good health. The sequenced material came from memory (CD45RO+) T cells sorted from blood. This sample's cell subset or site label indicates: CD45RO+ enriched T cells. The chain is assembled from TRBV14 and TRBJ2-5; TRBD2 is a possible D gene, resting on 5 matching bases. The encoded CDR3 is CASSQRRSKETQYF. The DNA reads as follows: TGTGCCAGCAGCCAACGGAGGTCCAAAGAGACCCAGTACTTC.